Here is one TCR beta chain with its context. The antigen is undetermined. The data originate from a study of graft-versus-host responses after intestinal transplantation. The length of the CDR3 is 13 residues. The germline CDR1 and CDR2 sequences are SGHNT and YENEEA. Losses at the gene ends were 6 bases for V and 6 bases for J; bases not matched to a gene: 5. Generated by immunoSEQ multiplex PCR, the TCRdb table keeps only in-frame clones and is missing some. Counted here are about 90,000 clones, approximately 94% occurring once; the ten biggest clones make up over 0.15%. This receptor was taken from a human donor who was the organ donor for an intestinal transplant. The chain uses TRBV11-3 and TRBJ1-2, with TRBD1 identical over 9 bases. The sequencing used unstimulated CD4+ T cells sorted from spleen or lymph node cells, collected before transplant. In DNA, the CDR3 is TGTGCCAGCAGTATCGACAGGGGGGATGGCTACACCTTC. As protein: CASSIDRGDGYTF.